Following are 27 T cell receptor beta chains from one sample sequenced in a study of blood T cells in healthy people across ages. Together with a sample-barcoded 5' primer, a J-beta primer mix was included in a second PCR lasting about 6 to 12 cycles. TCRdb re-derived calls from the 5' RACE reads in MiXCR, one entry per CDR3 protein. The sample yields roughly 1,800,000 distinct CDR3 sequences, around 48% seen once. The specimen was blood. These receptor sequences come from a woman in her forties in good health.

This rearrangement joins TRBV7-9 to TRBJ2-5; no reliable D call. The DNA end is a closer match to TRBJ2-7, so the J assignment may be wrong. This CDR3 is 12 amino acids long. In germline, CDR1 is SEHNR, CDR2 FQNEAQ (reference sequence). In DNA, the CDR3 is TGTGCCAGCAGCTTAGTATTCCACGAGCAGTACTTC. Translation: CASSLVFHEQYF.

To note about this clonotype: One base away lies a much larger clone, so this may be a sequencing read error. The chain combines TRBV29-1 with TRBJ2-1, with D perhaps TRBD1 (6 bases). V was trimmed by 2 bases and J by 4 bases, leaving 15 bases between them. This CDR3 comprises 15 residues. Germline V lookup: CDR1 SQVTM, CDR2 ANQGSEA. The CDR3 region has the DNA TGCAGCGTTGAATTCGTTGGGGGCGGATACAATGAGCAGTTCTTC. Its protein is CSVEFVGGGYNEQFF.

The CDR3 DNA reads as TGTGCCAGCAGCCAGGGACTTAGGCAGTATTTT. As protein: CASSQGLRQYF. The chain employs TRBV3-1 and TRBJ2-3; tentative D call: TRBD2 (6 bases). V gave up 3 bases and J gave up 11 bases, with 9 bases separating them. Germline V gene sequence: CDR1 LGHDT, CDR2 YNNKEL (reference sequence). The CDR3 length is 11 residues.

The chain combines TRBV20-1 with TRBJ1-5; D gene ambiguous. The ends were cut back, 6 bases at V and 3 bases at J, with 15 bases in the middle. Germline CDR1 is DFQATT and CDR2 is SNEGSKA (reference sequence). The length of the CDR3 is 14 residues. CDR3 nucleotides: TGCAGTGCCGCGCCCCTGGCTGACAATCAGCCCCAGCATTTT. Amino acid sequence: CSAAPLADNQPQHF.

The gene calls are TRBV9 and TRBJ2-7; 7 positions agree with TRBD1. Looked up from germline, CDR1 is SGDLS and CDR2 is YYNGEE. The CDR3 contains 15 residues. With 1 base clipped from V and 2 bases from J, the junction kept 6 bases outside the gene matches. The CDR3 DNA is TGTGCCAGCAGCGTACGGGACAGTAACCCCTACGAGCAGTACTTC. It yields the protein CASSVRDSNPYEQYF.

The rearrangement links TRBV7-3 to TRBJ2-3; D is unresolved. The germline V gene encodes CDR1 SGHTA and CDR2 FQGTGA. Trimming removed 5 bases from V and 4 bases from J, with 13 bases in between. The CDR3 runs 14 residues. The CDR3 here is CASSPTPGSDTQYF. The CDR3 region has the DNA TGTGCCAGCAGCCCAACGCCTGGGTCAGATACGCAGTATTTT.

The CDR3: CASGPVTSGTADTQYF. The CDR3 nucleotides are TGTGCCAGCGGGCCGGTGACTAGCGGAACCGCAGATACGCAGTATTTT. V is TRBV4-2 and J is TRBJ2-3; TRBD2 matches 9 bases. Germline CDR1 and CDR2: LGHNA and YNFKEQ. The CDR3 has 16 amino acids. Trimming at V came to 8 bases and at J to 4 bases, leaving 13 bases not matched to a gene.

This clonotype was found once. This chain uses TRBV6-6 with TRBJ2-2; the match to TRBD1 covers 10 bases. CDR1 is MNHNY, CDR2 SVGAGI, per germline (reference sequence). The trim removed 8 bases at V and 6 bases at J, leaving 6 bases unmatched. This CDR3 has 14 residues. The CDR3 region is CASRQGAIAGELFF. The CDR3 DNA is TGTGCCAGCCGACAGGGGGCTATCGCCGGGGAGCTGTTTTTT.

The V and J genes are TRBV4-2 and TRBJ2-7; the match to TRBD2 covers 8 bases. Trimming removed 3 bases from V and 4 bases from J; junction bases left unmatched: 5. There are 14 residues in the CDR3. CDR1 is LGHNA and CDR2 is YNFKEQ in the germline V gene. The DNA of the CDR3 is TGTGCCAGCAGCCACCAAACTAGCGGATACGAGCAGTACTTC. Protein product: CASSHQTSGYEQYF.

CDR3: CASSPSRGGDTQYF. The CDR3 DNA is TGTGCCAGCTCACCCTCGAGGGGAGGAGATACGCAGTATTTT. The genes are TRBV18 and TRBJ2-3; the D gene is possibly TRBD2 (6 bases). Trimming took off 3 bases at V and 5 bases at J, with 12 bases between the two ends. Germline-derived CDR1 and CDR2 are KGHSH and LQKENI. This CDR3 spans 14 amino acids.

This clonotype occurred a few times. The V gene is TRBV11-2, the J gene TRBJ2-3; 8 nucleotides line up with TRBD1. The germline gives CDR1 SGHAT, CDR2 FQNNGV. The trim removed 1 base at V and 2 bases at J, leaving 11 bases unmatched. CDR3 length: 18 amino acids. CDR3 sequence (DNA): TGTGCCAGCAGCTTAGTGGCCTTCGGGACAGGTGACACAGATACGCAGTATTTT. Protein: CASSLVAFGTGDTDTQYF.

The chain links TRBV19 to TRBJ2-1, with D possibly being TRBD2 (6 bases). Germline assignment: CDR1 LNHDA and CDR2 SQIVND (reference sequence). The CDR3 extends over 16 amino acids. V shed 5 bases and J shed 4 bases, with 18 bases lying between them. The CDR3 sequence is CASSVEGGDLYNEQFF. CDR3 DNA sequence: TGTGCCAGTAGTGTGGAAGGAGGGGACCTTTACAATGAGCAGTTCTTC.

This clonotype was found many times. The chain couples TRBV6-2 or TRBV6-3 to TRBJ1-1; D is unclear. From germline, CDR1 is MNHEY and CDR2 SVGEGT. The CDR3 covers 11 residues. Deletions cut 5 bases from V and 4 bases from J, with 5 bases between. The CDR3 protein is CASSPRTEAFF. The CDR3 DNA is TGTGCCAGCAGTCCCCGCACTGAAGCTTTCTTT.

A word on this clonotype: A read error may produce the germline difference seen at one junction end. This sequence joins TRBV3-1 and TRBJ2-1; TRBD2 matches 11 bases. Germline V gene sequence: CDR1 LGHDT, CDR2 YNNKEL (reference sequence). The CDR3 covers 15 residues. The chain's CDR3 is CASSRGTSGNNEQFF. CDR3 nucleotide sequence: TGCGCCAGCAGCCGAGGGACTAGCGGAAACAATGAGCAGTTCTTC.

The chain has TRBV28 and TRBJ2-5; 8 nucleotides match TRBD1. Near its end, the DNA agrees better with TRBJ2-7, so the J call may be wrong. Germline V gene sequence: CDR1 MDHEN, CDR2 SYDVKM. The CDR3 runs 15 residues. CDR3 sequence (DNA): TGTGCCAGCAGTTCCAGCGGACAGGGACGGGGCGAGCAGTACTTC. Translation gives CASSSSGQGRGEQYF.

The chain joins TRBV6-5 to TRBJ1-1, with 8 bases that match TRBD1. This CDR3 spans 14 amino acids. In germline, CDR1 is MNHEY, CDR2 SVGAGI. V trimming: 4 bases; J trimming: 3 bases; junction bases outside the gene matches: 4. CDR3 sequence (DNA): TGTGCCAGCAGTTCAGGGGGCCTCGACACTGAAGCTTTCTTT. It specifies CASSSGGLDTEAFF.

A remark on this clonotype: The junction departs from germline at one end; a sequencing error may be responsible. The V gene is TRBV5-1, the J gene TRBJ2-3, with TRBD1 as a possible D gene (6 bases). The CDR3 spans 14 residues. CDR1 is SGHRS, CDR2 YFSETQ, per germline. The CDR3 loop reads CASSWTASTDTKYF. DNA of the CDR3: TGCGCCAGCAGCTGGACAGCAAGCACAGATACGAAGTATTTT.

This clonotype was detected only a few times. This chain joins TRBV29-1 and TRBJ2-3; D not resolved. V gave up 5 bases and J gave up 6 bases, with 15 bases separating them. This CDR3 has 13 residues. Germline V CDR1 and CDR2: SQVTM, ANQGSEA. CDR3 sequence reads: CSVFSPPGDTQYF. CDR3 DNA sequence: TGCAGCGTTTTTTCCCCGCCCGGGGATACGCAGTATTTT.

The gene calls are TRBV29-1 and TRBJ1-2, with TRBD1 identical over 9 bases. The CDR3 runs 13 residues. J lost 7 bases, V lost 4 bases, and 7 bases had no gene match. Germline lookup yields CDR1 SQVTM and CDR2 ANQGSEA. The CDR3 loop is CSVGRQGVGGYTF. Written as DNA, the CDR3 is TGCAGCGTTGGACGACAGGGGGTAGGTGGCTACACCTTC.

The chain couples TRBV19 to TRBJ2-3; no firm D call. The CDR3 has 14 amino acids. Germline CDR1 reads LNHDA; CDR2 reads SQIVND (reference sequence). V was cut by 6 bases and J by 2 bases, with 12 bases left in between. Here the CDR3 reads CASRVNYLTDTQYF. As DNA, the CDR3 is TGTGCCAGTAGGGTTAACTACCTCACAGATACGCAGTATTTT.

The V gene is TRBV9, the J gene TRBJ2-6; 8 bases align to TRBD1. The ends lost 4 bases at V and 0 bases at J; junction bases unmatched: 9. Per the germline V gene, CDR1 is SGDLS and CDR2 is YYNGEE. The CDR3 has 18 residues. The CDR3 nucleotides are TGTGCCAGCAGCCCCAGGGGGCGAGATTCCTCTGGGGCCAACGTCCTGACTTTC. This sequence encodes CASSPRGRDSSGANVLTF.

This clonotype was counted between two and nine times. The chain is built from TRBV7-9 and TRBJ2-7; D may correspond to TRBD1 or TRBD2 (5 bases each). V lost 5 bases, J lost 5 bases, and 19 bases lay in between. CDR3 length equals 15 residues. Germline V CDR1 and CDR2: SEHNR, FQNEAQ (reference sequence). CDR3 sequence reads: CASSPWDHSSDEQYF. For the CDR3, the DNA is TGTGCCAGCAGCCCCTGGGACCACTCGAGCGACGAGCAGTACTTC.

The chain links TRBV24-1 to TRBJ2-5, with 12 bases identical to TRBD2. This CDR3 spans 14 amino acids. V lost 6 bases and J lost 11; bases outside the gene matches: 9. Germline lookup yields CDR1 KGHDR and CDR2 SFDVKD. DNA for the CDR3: TGTGCCACCAGTCCTAGCGGGGGGGGTAATGAGCAGTACTTC. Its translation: CATSPSGGGNEQYF.

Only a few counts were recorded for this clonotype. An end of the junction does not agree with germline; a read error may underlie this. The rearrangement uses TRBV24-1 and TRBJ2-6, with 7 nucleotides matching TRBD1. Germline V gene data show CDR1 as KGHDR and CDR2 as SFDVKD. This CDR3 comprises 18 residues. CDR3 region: CATSDALTGKSGANVLTF. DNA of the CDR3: TGTGCTACCAGTGACGCCTTGACAGGGAAATCTGGGGCCAACGTCCTGACTTTC.

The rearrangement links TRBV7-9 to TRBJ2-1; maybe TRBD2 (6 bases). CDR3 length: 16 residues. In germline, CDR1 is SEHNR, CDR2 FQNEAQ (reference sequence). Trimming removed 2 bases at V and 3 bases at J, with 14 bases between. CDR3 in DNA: TGTGCCAGCAGCTTAAGGTTTAGCGGAATCTACAATGAGCAGTTCTTC. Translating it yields CASSLRFSGIYNEQFF.

In DNA, the CDR3 is TGCGCCAGCAGCCAGAAGGCTAGCGGGGGGGCCACAGATACGCAGTATTTT. This sequence encodes CASSQKASGGATDTQYF. The chain couples TRBV4-3 to TRBJ2-3, with 12 bases matching TRBD2. CDR3 length: 17 amino acids. The germline V gene encodes CDR1 LGHNA and CDR2 YSLEER. Trimming at V came to 3 bases and at J to 2 bases, leaving 6 bases not matched to a gene.

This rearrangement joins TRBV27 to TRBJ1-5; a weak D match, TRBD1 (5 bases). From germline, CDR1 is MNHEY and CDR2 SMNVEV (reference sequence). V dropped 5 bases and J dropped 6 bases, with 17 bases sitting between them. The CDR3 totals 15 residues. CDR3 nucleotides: TGTGCCAGCAGTACTCAGGGAGGGGTAGGTCAGCCCCAGCATTTT. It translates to CASSTQGGVGQPQHF.